Listed below are T cell receptor beta chains from one sample, sequenced in a study of blood T cell repertoires in COVID-19. Some clones are missing from TCRdb's copy, which holds only in-frame ones; the method was immunoSEQ multiplex PCR. The profile shows roughly 250,000 clones, about four fifths of them singletons. Sequenced material: peripheral blood. These receptor sequences come from a woman older than 75 with acute or convalescent COVID-19. The CDR3 runs from the conserved cysteine through the conserved F or W. The D gene is left open where the match is weak. Expanded clones get a size class; other rows say once, few or many, or leave the size out.

>TRBJ2-1|TRBV5-1|NA|once
TGCGCCAGCAGAGATAATTTACAGGGTTACAATGAGCAGTTCTTC
CASRDNLQGYNEQFF
>TRBJ1-1|TRBV19|TRBD1|NA
TGTGCCAGTAGTATATGGGGGACAGGGAGGACTGAAGCTTTCTTT
CASSIWGTGRTEAFF
>TRBJ1-6|TRBV3-1/TRBV3-2|NA|few
TGTGCCAGCAGCCAGCTCACAGGGTTCCGGTCACCCCTCCACTTT
CASSQLTGFRSPLHF
>TRBJ2-5|TRBV7-3|TRBD1|few
TGTGCCAGCAGCCTGGGACAGCAAGAGACCCAGTACTTC
CASSLGQQETQYF
>TRBJ2-2|TRBV28|TRBD2|NA
TGTGCCAGCAGCCCCCCAGCGGGGGGGCCCGGGGAGCTGTTTTTT
CASSPPAGGPGELFF
>TRBJ2-2|TRBV5-1|TRBD1|NA
TGCGCCAGCGACAGGGAGCGGATCACCGGGGAGCTGTTTTTT
CASDRERITGELFF
>TRBJ2-5|TRBV2|TRBD2|NA
TGTGCCAGCAGACCCGGGACTAGCGGGGACCAAGAGACCCAGTACTTC
CASRPGTSGDQETQYF
>TRBJ2-3|TRBV3-1/TRBV3-2|NA|NA
TGTGCCAGCAGCCTGCGGGGCACAGATACGCAGTATTTT
CASSLRGTDTQYF
>TRBJ2-7|TRBV4-1|TRBD1|NA
TGCGCCAGCAGCCCAGCCAGGACAGGGGCCTCCGAGCAGTACTTC
CASSPARTGASEQYF
>TRBJ1-2|TRBV11-2|TRBD1|NA
TGTGCCAGCAGCTTAGGCGCAGGGGGCTATGGCTACACCTTC
CASSLGAGGYGYTF
>TRBJ1-2|TRBV12-3/TRBV12-4|NA|NA
TGTGCCAGCAGTTTAGGGAAGGGGGACTACACCTTC
CASSLGKGDYTF
>TRBJ1-5|TRBV18|TRBD1|NA
TGTGCCAGCTCACTCGTCGGACAGGGGAAAAATCAGCCCCAGCATTTT
CASSLVGQGKNQPQHF
>TRBJ2-3|TRBV2|TRBD1|NA
TGTGCCAGCATCCGGACAGGGTTATTTAGCACAGATACGCAGTATTTT
CASIRTGLFSTDTQYF
>TRBJ2-7|TRBV5-1|TRBD1|NA
TGCGCCAGCAGCCCGGGGGACAGGGACCTTGAAGAGCAGTACTTC
CASSPGDRDLEEQYF
>TRBJ1-3|TRBV11-3|NA|NA
TGTGCCAGCAGCTCCGACAGCGGAAACACCATATATTTT
CASSSDSGNTIYF
>TRBJ1-1|TRBV23-1|NA|NA
TGCGCCAGCAGTCAAAGGGACAAACCGATCACTGAAGCTTTCTTT
CASSQRDKPITEAFF
>TRBJ2-7|TRBV5-5|NA|NA
TGTGCCAGCAGCTCCTTGGGGCCGACCTACGAGCAGTACTTC
CASSSLGPTYEQYF
>TRBJ1-1|TRBV28|NA|NA
TGTGCCAGCAGACGGACCGGACAGATGAACACTGAAGCTTTCTTT
CASRRTGQMNTEAFF
>TRBJ2-2|TRBV19|NA|NA
TGTGCCAGTACGGCGGGGGCAGGGACCGGGGAGCTGTTTTTT
CASTAGAGTGELFF
>TRBJ2-2|TRBV19|TRBD2|NA
TGTGCCAGTAGTACTCGGGGGGGAACCGGGGAGCTGTTTTTT
CASSTRGGTGELFF
>TRBJ1-2|TRBV19|NA|NA
TGTGCCAGTAGACACAGAGATACTAACTATGGCTACACCTTC
CASRHRDTNYGYTF
>TRBJ2-5|TRBV11-3|NA|NA
TGTGCCAGCAGCTTAGAAGGGGGGGTAGAGACCCAGTACTTC
CASSLEGGVETQYF
>TRBJ1-2|TRBV9|NA|NA
TGTGCCAGCAGCGTTAGTTCGTCAAGGGGGGGAGGCTACACCTTC
CASSVSSSRGGGYTF
>TRBJ1-5|TRBV21-1|NA|NA
TGTGCCAGCAGCAAAGTCAGGGTCAATCAGCCCCAGCATTTT
CASSKVRVNQPQHF
>TRBJ2-1|TRBV29-1|TRBD1|once
TGCAGCGCCCGGGACAGGGGGGTCAATGAGCAGTTCTTC
CSARDRGVNEQFF
>TRBJ2-1|TRBV9|NA|NA
TGTGCCAGCAGCGCCGGGACACCTACTTACAATGAGCAGTTCTTC
CASSAGTPTYNEQFF
>TRBJ1-1|TRBV7-8|NA|NA
TGTGCCAGCAGCCCATCGGGACAATCAGCTTTCTTT
CASSPSGQSAFF
>TRBJ1-2|TRBV2|NA|NA
TGTGCCAGCAGTGGACAGGTGCCTAACTATGGCTACACCTTC
CASSGQVPNYGYTF
>TRBJ1-1|TRBV6-6|NA|NA
TGTGCCAGCAGTTACTCGAGAACAGACACTGAAGCTTTCTTT
CASSYSRTDTEAFF
>TRBJ1-5|TRBV19|NA|NA
TGTGCCAGTAGTCTCACCGGAGGGAGCAATCAGCCCCAGCATTTT
CASSLTGGSNQPQHF
>TRBJ1-3|TRBV6-5|NA|NA
TGTGCCAGCAACAGGGAGAACTCTGGAAACACCATATATTTT
CASNRENSGNTIYF
>TRBJ2-3|TRBV27|TRBD1|once
TGTGCCAGCAGTTTTAGGCGGGACAGGGGCACGTTGGGTACGCAGTATTTT
CASSFRRDRGTLGTQYF
>TRBJ1-1|TRBV9|NA|NA
TGTGCCAGCAGCGTAGCAGGGGCTGGGAACACTGAAGCTTTCTTT
CASSVAGAGNTEAFF